Following are 32 T cell receptor beta chains from one sample sequenced in a study of identical twins. TCRdb analysed the 5' RACE reads with MiXCR anew, one entry per CDR3 protein. The sample has 600,000 to 850,000 distinct CDR3 sequences, over 15% seen once. This same sample was also part of a study on T cells expressing NK-cell markers.

Sequencing was done on a sample of PBMCs. Source of these receptors: a woman aged 18 to 35 in good health.

The CDR3 spells CASEMGGSSYNEQFF. CDR3 in DNA: TGTGCCAGCGAGATGGGGGGAAGCTCCTACAATGAGCAGTTCTTC. V gene TRBV12-3 or TRBV12-4 combines with J gene TRBJ2-1; possibly TRBD2 for D (6 bases). CDR3 size: 15 residues. V shed 8 bases and J shed 0 bases, with 14 bases lying between them.

The genes are TRBV6-5 and TRBJ2-3, with D perhaps assigned TRBD1 or TRBD2 (5 bases each). This CDR3 contains 18 residues. Germline V gives CDR1 MNHEY, CDR2 SVGAGI. V lost 3 bases to trimming and J lost 4 bases, with 23 bases between them. The CDR3 loop is CASSYRDGRTVGADTQYF. The CDR3 bases are TGTGCCAGCAGTTATAGGGACGGACGCACGGTGGGAGCAGATACGCAGTATTTT.

This chain links TRBV30 with TRBJ2-7; 11 bases are a match to TRBD1. The CDR3 is made up of 17 amino acids. Trimming cost V 0 bases and J 9 bases; bases outside gene matches: 16. CDR1 and CDR2 from the germline V gene are GTSNPN and SVGIG (reference sequence). The CDR3 coding sequence is TGTGCCTGGAGTGTCTTCCTTGGGACAGGGGGTTCCGACGGGCAGTACTTC. Protein product: CAWSVFLGTGGSDGQYF.

The table lists this clonotype with a few counts. The chain couples TRBV10-3 to TRBJ2-7; D ambiguous. V was trimmed by 0 bases and J by 4 bases, leaving 13 bases between them. The V gene's germline CDR1 is ENHRY and CDR2 SYGVKD. CDR3 length: 15 amino acids. CDR3 region: CAISESQVRAYEQYF. Here the CDR3 DNA reads TGTGCCATCAGTGAGTCGCAGGTGAGAGCTTACGAGCAGTACTTC.

The rearrangement links TRBV5-1 to TRBJ1-1; TRBD1 is a possible D gene (6 bases). V was pared by 0 bases and J by 2 bases, with 11 bases between. CDR1 is SGHRS, CDR2 YFSETQ, per germline. The CDR3 sequence is 15 residues long. CDR3 sequence: CASSLVQGGNTEAFF. CDR3 bases: TGCGCCAGCAGCTTGGTACAGGGAGGTAACACTGAAGCTTTCTTT. Together with reference TRBV5-1 and TRBJ1-1, the CDR3 gives the full variable domain: KAGVTQTPRYLIKTRGQQVTLSCSPISGHRSVSWYQQTPGQGLQFLFEYFSETQRNKGNFPGRFSGRQFSNSRSEMNVSTLELGDSALYLCASSLVQGGNTEAFFGQGTRLTVV.

This chain connects TRBV12-3 or TRBV12-4 to TRBJ2-3, with D uncertain. This CDR3 is 13 amino acids long. V was trimmed by 5 bases and J by 8 bases, leaving 14 bases between them. The CDR3 nucleotides read TGTGCCAGCAGTGCCCACGGGTGGGGTACGCAGTATTTT. This codes for CASSAHGWGTQYF.

Written as DNA, the CDR3 is TGCGCCAGCAGCCAAGAACCGGAGACGGGTCGGACCCAGTACTTC. It translates to CASSQEPETGRTQYF. The chain is built from TRBV4-1 and TRBJ2-5, with D unresolved. From germline, CDR1 is MGHRA and CDR2 YSYEKL. The CDR3 loop spans 15 amino acids. Trimming cost V 0 bases and J 7 bases, with 15 bases left between them.

This chain connects TRBV20-1 to TRBJ2-5; 9 nucleotides align to TRBD2. Germline V gene data show CDR1 as DFQATT and CDR2 as SNEGSKA (reference sequence). V shed 6 bases, J shed 0 bases, and the junction held 11 bases outside the gene matches. This CDR3 has 16 amino acids. The CDR3 coding sequence is TGCAGTGCGAAAGCTAGCGGGAACTCATACCAAGAGACCCAGTACTTC. Its translation: CSAKASGNSYQETQYF.

The chain couples TRBV20-1 to TRBJ2-3; possible D gene TRBD2, 7 bases. Trimming took 7 bases from V and 1 from J, leaving 12 bases between them. CDR3 length equals 13 residues. CDR1 and CDR2 (germline): DFQATT, SNEGSKA (reference sequence). DNA of the CDR3: TGCAGTGGGGGGGCGGGGGGCACAGATACGCAGTATTTT. Translation: CSGGAGGTDTQYF.

The sample holds a few counts of this clonotype. V is TRBV20-1 and J is TRBJ1-1; a weak D match, TRBD1 (5 bases). Germline CDR1 and CDR2: DFQATT and SNEGSKA (reference sequence). This CDR3 comprises 13 residues. Between the trimmed V and J ends, which lost 6 bases and 0 bases, there was a span of 11 bases. CDR3 sequence: CSASGHLNTEAFF. The CDR3 bases are TGCAGTGCCAGTGGACACTTGAACACTGAAGCTTTCTTT.

This chain joins TRBV27 and TRBJ2-7; D is undetermined. Germline assignment: CDR1 MNHEY and CDR2 SMNVEV (reference sequence). The CDR3 covers 18 residues. V was shortened by 5 bases and J by 3 bases, with 26 bases between the two germline ends. CDR3 sequence (DNA): TGTGCCAGCAGTCCCAAACACCCTCCAGGTCCTTATTTCTACGAGCAGTACTTC. Translated, it gives CASSPKHPPGPYFYEQYF.

This clonotype was detected only a few times. This chain links TRBV5-1 with TRBJ2-3; 8 bases are a match to TRBD2. With V trimmed by 4 bases and J by 4 bases, 11 bases remained unmatched. Germline assignment: CDR1 SGHRS and CDR2 YFSETQ. The CDR3 totals 16 residues. The CDR3 here is CASSPDLGLAPDTQYF. CDR3 DNA sequence: TGCGCCAGCAGCCCTGATCTCGGACTAGCCCCAGATACGCAGTATTTT.

This clonotype was picked up a small number of times. The rearrangement joins TRBV7-9 to TRBJ2-5; D gene ambiguous. This CDR3 spans 13 amino acids. Trimming left V 5 bases short and J 5 bases short, with 12 bases between. The germline CDR1 and CDR2 sequences are SEHNR and FQNEAQ (reference sequence). The CDR3 loop is CASSPPVTETQYF. The CDR3, as DNA: TGTGCCAGCAGCCCCCCAGTTACGGAGACCCAGTACTTC.

A few counts support this clonotype. V usage is TRBV20-1 and J usage is TRBJ2-3; unclear D gene. The germline V gene has CDR1 DFQATT and CDR2 SNEGSKA (reference sequence). The CDR3 totals 15 residues. V lost 6 bases and J lost 4, with 20 bases in between. The CDR3 loop is CSATSWASSSDTQYF. The DNA of the CDR3 is TGCAGTGCAACCAGCTGGGCTTCTTCTTCAGATACGCAGTATTTT.

This clonotype was seen a few times. The V call is TRBV9, the J call TRBJ1-2, with a possible D match to TRBD1 (5 bases). Trimming cost V 9 bases and J 2 bases, with 11 bases left between them. Germline V CDR1 and CDR2: SGDLS, YYNGEE. The CDR3 consists of 12 residues. The CDR3 loop is CATGRGNYGYTF. The CDR3 DNA is TGTGCCACCGGGAGGGGAAACTATGGCTACACCTTC.

The rearrangement links TRBV4-1 to TRBJ2-3; tentative D call: TRBD1 (5 bases). This CDR3 region has 15 residues. Trimming took 0 bases from V and 7 from J, leaving 14 bases between them. In germline, CDR1 is MGHRA, CDR2 YSYEKL. CDR3 in amino acids: CASSQEITRVYTQYF. The CDR3 nucleotides read TGCGCCAGCAGCCAAGAAATAACCAGGGTGTATACGCAGTATTTT.

This chain links TRBV5-5 with TRBJ1-2, with D hard to call. The CDR3 covers 12 residues. Trimming stripped 4 bases from V and 8 bases from J, with 12 bases between. From germline, CDR1 is SGHKS and CDR2 YYEKEE (reference sequence). This chain's CDR3 is CASSRPPEGYTF. CDR3 coding DNA: TGTGCCAGCAGCCGCCCCCCGGAGGGCTACACCTTC. The whole variable domain, filled in from reference TRBV5-5 and TRBJ1-2, reads DAGVTQSPTHLIKTRGQQVTLRCSPISGHKSVSWYQQVLGQGPQFIFQYYEKEERGRGNFPDRFSARQFPNYSSELNVNALLLGDSALYLCASSRPPEGYTFGSGTRLTVV.

This clonotype has at least ten counts. J is TRBJ1-6 and V is TRBV12-3 or TRBV12-4; D unclear. Trimming pared 2 bases from V and 6 bases from J, leaving 8 bases between. The CDR3 has 14 residues. This CDR3 reads CASSLRGSNSPLHF. CDR3 bases: TGTGCCAGCAGTTTACGGGGATCTAATTCACCCCTCCACTTT.

This clonotype was picked up one time. This chain links TRBV25-1 with TRBJ2-2, with 8 bases aligning to TRBD1. The CDR3 extends over 14 amino acids. In germline, CDR1 is MGHDK, CDR2 SYGVNS. V shed 7 bases, J shed 8 bases, and the junction held 9 bases outside the gene matches. CDR3 nucleotides: TGTGCCAGCACCGGGACAGGTCTCTTTGGGGAGCTGTTTTTT. Amino acid sequence: CASTGTGLFGELFF.

Concerning this clonotype itself: A read error may account for a junction end that differs from germline. V gene TRBV6-5 combines with J gene TRBJ2-2; 9 positions match TRBD2. The CDR3 consists of 15 residues. Germline V lookup: CDR1 MNHEY, CDR2 SVGAGI. The CDR3 nucleotides read TGTTCCAGCAGTTACGCTAGCGGGATGGGCGGGGAGCTGTTTTTT. Protein: CSSSYASGMGGELFF.

In its sample, this clonotype was seen a few times. V and J are TRBV9 and TRBJ1-1; TRBD1 might be the D (5 bases). The CDR3 loop spans 15 amino acids. Trimming pared 0 bases from V and 4 bases from J, leaving 13 bases between. CDR1 is SGDLS and CDR2 is YYNGEE in the germline V gene. The CDR3 nucleotides read TGTGCCAGCAGCGTAGCAGGTATCGGGGGCACTGAAGCTTTCTTT. Translation: CASSVAGIGGTEAFF.

V usage is TRBV7-9 and J usage is TRBJ1-6; the D gene is possibly TRBD1 (6 bases). The CDR3 consists of 16 residues. Per the germline V gene, CDR1 is SEHNR and CDR2 is FQNEAQ (reference sequence). Trimming shortened V by 5 bases and J by 0 bases, and 11 bases separated the two germline ends. CDR3 sequence: CASSQGTGSYNSPLHF. DNA of the CDR3: TGTGCCAGCAGCCAGGGGACTGGCTCCTATAATTCACCCCTCCACTTT.

The chain has TRBV19 and TRBJ2-5, with no clear D. This CDR3 region has 12 residues. CDR1 and CDR2 from the germline V gene are LNHDA and SQIVND (reference sequence). The V gene lost 4 bases and the J gene lost 8 bases, with 11 bases spanning the gap. CDR3 region: CASSTRRDTQYF. CDR3 coding DNA: TGTGCCAGTAGTACACGTCGAGATACCCAGTACTTC.

This chain connects TRBV29-1 to TRBJ1-1; 9 bases line up with TRBD1. The germline V gene encodes CDR1 SQVTM and CDR2 ANQGSEA. The CDR3 is 16 amino acids. V shed 7 bases, J shed 0 bases, and the junction held 12 bases outside the gene matches. CDR3 residues: CSASTGQGILNTEAFF. The DNA for the CDR3 is TGCAGCGCCTCCACGGGACAGGGCATCCTGAACACTGAAGCTTTCTTT. Using reference TRBV29-1 and TRBJ1-1 for the parts outside the CDR3, the full variable domain is SAVISQKPSRDICQRGTSLTIQCQVDSQVTMMFWYRQQPGQSLTLIATANQGSEATYESGFVIDKFPISRPNLTFSTLTVSNMSPEDSSIYLCSASTGQGILNTEAFFGQGTRLTVV.

This clonotype has only a few counts. V and J are TRBV7-2 and TRBJ1-2; no reliable D call. Trimming stripped 1 base from V and 0 bases from J, with 6 bases between. The CDR3 loop spans 14 amino acids. CDR1 is SGHTA and CDR2 is FQGNSA in the germline V gene. The CDR3 coding sequence is TGTGCCAGCAGCTTAGGAAAGGCTAACTATGGCTACACCTTC. This sequence encodes CASSLGKANYGYTF.

The CDR3: CSASRLWTNPPDTQYF. Written as DNA, the CDR3 is TGCAGTGCTAGTAGGTTATGGACCAATCCCCCAGATACGCAGTATTTT. V is TRBV20-1 and J is TRBJ2-3; D gene ambiguous. CDR1 is DFQATT, CDR2 SNEGSKA, per germline (reference sequence). This CDR3 spans 16 amino acids. V lost 3 bases to trimming and J lost 4 bases, with 20 bases between them.

The sample holds many counts of this clonotype. The chain uses TRBV14 and TRBJ1-1; D gene ambiguous. Trimming left V 6 bases short and J 1 base short, with 9 bases between. The CDR3 covers 13 residues. The germline CDR1 and CDR2 sequences are SGHDN and FVKESK. The CDR3 DNA reads TGTGCCAGCAGTTACCAGGCGAACACTGAAGCTTTCTTT. Translated: CASSYQANTEAFF. The full variable domain, in which reference TRBV14 and TRBJ1-1 provide the parts outside the CDR3, is EAGVTQFPSHSVIEKGQTVTLRCDPISGHDNLYWYRRVMGKEIKFLLHFVKESKQDESGMPNNRFLAERTGGTYSTLKVQPAELEDSGVYFCASSYQANTEAFFGQGTRLTVV.

This chain connects TRBV4-2 to TRBJ2-5, with TRBD2 matching over 7 bases. The length of the CDR3 is 14 residues. Germline CDR1 reads LGHNA; CDR2 reads YNFKEQ. V lost 0 bases to trimming and J lost 6 bases; unmatched junction nucleotides: 4. The CDR3 is CASSQDISGKTQYF. The CDR3 DNA is TGTGCCAGCAGCCAAGATATAAGCGGGAAGACCCAGTACTTC.

The sample holds a few counts of this clonotype. The CDR3 DNA reads as TGCGCCAGCAGCTTAGACGGATCGGTCACCGGGGAGCTGTTTTTT. Translating gives CASSLDGSVTGELFF. The chain links TRBV5-1 to TRBJ2-2; D is unresolved. V was shortened by 2 bases and J by 4 bases, with 12 bases between the two germline ends. Germline V lookup: CDR1 SGHRS, CDR2 YFSETQ. The CDR3 length is 15 residues.

This clonotype showed up just a few times. The CDR3 nucleotides are TGCAGCGTTGTGTCGGGGCAAGAGACCCAGTACTTC. As protein: CSVVSGQETQYF. The gene calls are TRBV29-1 and TRBJ2-5, with D tentatively TRBD2 (5 bases). Germline V gives CDR1 SQVTM, CDR2 ANQGSEA. Trimming removed 4 bases from V and 2 bases from J, with 8 bases in between. The CDR3 has 12 residues.

V gene TRBV5-1 combines with J gene TRBJ2-6; D might be TRBD2 (5 bases). The CDR3 spans 18 residues. V was trimmed by 2 bases and J by 0 bases, leaving 15 bases between them. Per germline, CDR1 SGHRS and CDR2 YFSETQ. CDR3 amino acids: CASSFPLEGSSGANVLTF. CDR3 DNA: TGCGCCAGCAGCTTTCCCCTCGAGGGCAGCTCTGGGGCCAACGTCCTGACTTTC.

This clonotype has more than one count but fewer than ten. This chain uses TRBV5-5 with TRBJ1-1, with D maybe TRBD1 (6 bases). CDR1 and CDR2 from the germline V gene are SGHKS and YYEKEE (reference sequence). This CDR3 is built from 13 residues. The V and J ends lost 0 bases and 11 bases respectively, with 14 bases between them. This chain's CDR3 is CASSLVIGTKAFF. As DNA, the CDR3 is TGTGCCAGCAGCTTGGTTATCGGGACAAAGGCTTTCTTT.